Listed here are 9 T cell receptor beta chains from one sample, sequenced in a study of blood T cell repertoires in COVID-19. Generated by immunoSEQ multiplex PCR, the TCRdb table keeps only in-frame clones and is missing some. The data show about 200,000 clones, with 80% to 90% seen just once and 9.5% to 12% held by the top ten. The sequencing sample was made of peripheral blood. These receptors came from a human donor with active or convalescent COVID-19. The donor label of this sample is uncertain.

This chain joins TRBV15 and TRBJ2-1; 8 positions agree with TRBD2. The CDR3 contains 16 residues. Germline V gene data show CDR1 as LNHNV and CDR2 as YYDKDF (reference sequence). Trimming cost V 0 bases and J 4 bases; bases outside gene matches: 5. CDR3 nucleotides: TGTGCCACCAGCAGAGACCGAGCGGGAGCTTACAATGAGCAGTTCTTC. Protein sequence: CATSRDRAGAYNEQFF.

The rearrangement uses TRBV28 and TRBJ2-5; a possible D gene is TRBD1 (6 bases). The V end lost 10 bases, the J end lost 4 bases, and 10 bases lay between the germline ends. Germline CDR1 is MDHEN and CDR2 is SYDVKM. The CDR3 runs to 11 residues. The CDR3 loop reads CATLDRETQYF. The DNA of the CDR3 is TGTGCCACGTTGGACAGAGAGACCCAGTACTTC.

The rearrangement links TRBV15 to TRBJ2-3; 10 nucleotides line up with TRBD2. The CDR3 runs 17 residues. V shed 3 bases, J shed 5 bases, and the junction held 11 bases outside the gene matches. Per the germline V gene, CDR1 is LNHNV and CDR2 is YYDKDF (reference sequence). CDR3 amino acids: CATSRASLAGLLDTQYF. CDR3 coding DNA: TGTGCCACCAGCAGGGCCTCACTAGCGGGGTTGTTAGATACGCAGTATTTT.

The table lists this clone with a count of one. The genes are TRBV6-4 and TRBJ2-1, with 7 bases identical to TRBD2. Trimming removed 2 bases from V and 3 bases from J; junction bases left unmatched: 4. The CDR3 length is 15 residues. Germline CDR1 reads MRHNA; CDR2 reads SNTAGT. The CDR3 spells CASSDGGGGYNEQFF. CDR3 DNA sequence: TGTGCCAGCAGTGACGGGGGGGGTGGCTACAATGAGCAGTTCTTC.

V usage is TRBV11-2 and J usage is TRBJ1-1, with 7 bases fitting TRBD1. With V trimmed by 1 base and J by 0 bases, 2 bases remained unmatched. The CDR3 has 15 residues. CDR1 and CDR2 (germline): SGHAT, FQNNGV. The DNA of the CDR3 is TGTGCCAGCAGCTTAGCCGGACAGGTGAACACTGAAGCTTTCTTT. As protein: CASSLAGQVNTEAFF.

The CDR3, as DNA: TGTGCCAGTAGTTTAGCGGGAGGAGGATGGGAGGAGCTGTTTTTT. Protein: CASSLAGGGWEELFF. The chain links TRBV19 to TRBJ2-2, with TRBD2 identical over 10 bases. J gave up 10 bases and V 5 bases, and 10 bases lay outside the gene matches. CDR3 length equals 15 residues. From germline, CDR1 is LNHDA and CDR2 SQIVND (reference sequence). The variable domain in full, with the rest retrieved from reference TRBV19 and TRBJ2-2, is DGGITQSPKYLFRKEGQNVTLSCEQNLNHDAMYWYRQDPGQGLRLIYYSQIVNDFQKGDIAEGYSVSREKKESFPLTVTSAQKNPTAFYLCASSLAGGGWEELFFGEGSRLTVL.

This rearrangement joins TRBV5-4 to TRBJ2-3; 8 bases are a match to TRBD2. Germline V gene sequence: CDR1 SGHNT, CDR2 YYREEE (reference sequence). V shed 0 bases, J shed 4 bases, and the junction held 7 bases outside the gene matches. The CDR3 contains 16 residues. CDR3 sequence (DNA): TGTGCCAGCAGCTTGGCCGAAGCGGGGGTGGCAGATACGCAGTATTTT. Protein sequence: CASSLAEAGVADTQYF.

The chain is built from TRBV28 and TRBJ1-6, with D possibly being TRBD1 (5 bases). Germline V gene sequence: CDR1 MDHEN, CDR2 SYDVKM. The CDR3 has 14 amino acids. Trimming removed 3 bases from V and 7 bases from J, with 10 bases in between. CDR3 sequence: CASSFRQPNSPLHF. CDR3 coding DNA: TGTGCCAGCAGTTTTCGACAGCCAAATTCACCCCTCCACTTT.

The gene calls are TRBV3-1 (or the pseudogene TRBV3-2) and TRBJ2-5; 8 nucleotides match TRBD1. Per the germline V gene, CDR1 is LGHDT and CDR2 is YNNKEL (reference sequence). V shed 0 bases, J shed 5 bases, and the junction held 5 bases outside the gene matches. The CDR3 has 15 residues. CDR3 nucleotide sequence: TGTGCCAGCAGCCAAGATCTAGACAGGGGTGAGACCCAGTACTTC. It yields the protein CASSQDLDRGETQYF.